The clone carrying this TCR beta chain was picked up one time. The antigen remains unidentified. TCRdb's copy holds only in-frame clones and misses some; the assay was immunoSEQ multiplex PCR. The sample shows fewer than 200,000 clones, around 85% of them seen only once. The data stem from a study of cytomegalovirus exposure and HLA in healthy donors. Study outcomes and limitations: Published work reported that the classifier diagnosed cytomegalovirus status with high specificity and sensitivity. Clusters of TCRs from the first cohort tended to co-occur in the 120 or so validation repertoires (as a later analysis found).

The donors were members of the validation cohort, which comprised roughly 120 subjects and was separate from the first cohort of 600 to 800 subjects. V lost 5 bases and J 5 bases, leaving 12 bases between the germline ends. The germline V gene encodes CDR1 MNHEY and CDR2 SMNVEV (reference sequence). The CDR3 consists of 13 residues. This receptor was identified in a man aged 18 to 29 in good health and CMV-seropositive. Specimen: PBMCs. The chain couples TRBV27 to TRBJ2-5; maybe TRBD1 (6 bases). This chain's CDR3 is CASSINRAETQYF. The CDR3 coding sequence is TGTGCCAGCAGTATAAACAGGGCTGAGACCCAGTACTTC.